Listed here are 22 T cell receptor beta chains from one sample, sequenced in a study of patients and donors after allogeneic stem cell transplantation. TCRdb fed the RT-PCR reads into MiXCR, producing one record per CDR3 protein. The sample shows a few hundred thousand distinct CDR3 sequences, roughly 13% of them seen only once. The material sequenced was blood, either unsorted or a sorted T cell fraction (not recorded which). The source is a human donor who was either an allogeneic HSCT recipient or a stem cell or donor lymphocyte infusion donor (not recorded which). It is not recorded whose cells these are; they may come from a transplant donor.

This clonotype was picked up many times. The V call is TRBV12-3 or TRBV12-4, the J call TRBJ2-5; weak D call: TRBD2 (6 bases). CDR3 length: 13 amino acids. The germline V and J ends were trimmed by 7 bases and 7 bases, with 16 bases remaining between them. The CDR3 DNA reads TGTGCCAGCACCTTAAGGAGGGCTGGGACCCAGTACTTC. Translated, it gives CASTLRRAGTQYF.

This clonotype has a handful of counts. V gene TRBV20-1 combines with J gene TRBJ2-5, with 8 bases aligning to TRBD2. The CDR3 is made up of 13 amino acids. From germline, CDR1 is DFQATT and CDR2 SNEGSKA (reference sequence). J was trimmed by 5 bases and V by 5 bases; bases with no gene match: 7. CDR3 amino acids: CSALDSGGETQYF. The CDR3 region has the DNA TGCAGTGCTTTGGACTCGGGGGGGGAGACCCAGTACTTC.

The rearrangement links TRBV12-3 or TRBV12-4 to TRBJ1-2; D call uncertain. This CDR3 has 12 residues. V lost 7 bases, J lost 4 bases, and 10 bases lay in between. The CDR3 protein is CASKVVGYGYTF. CDR3 nucleotide sequence: TGTGCCAGCAAGGTTGTTGGCTATGGCTACACCTTC.

The chain has TRBV18 and TRBJ2-7; 16 bases are shared with TRBD2. Germline trimming cut 4 bases from V and 3 bases from J; bases unmatched to any gene: 9. Germline CDR1 KGHSH, CDR2 LQKENI. The CDR3 has 18 amino acids. CDR3: CASSLGTSGRAFLYEQYF. In DNA, the CDR3 is TGTGCCAGCTCACTGGGGACTAGCGGGAGGGCCTTCCTCTACGAGCAGTACTTC. The entire variable domain, with the rest obtained from reference TRBV18 and TRBJ2-7, is as follows: NAGVMQNPRHLVRRRGQEARLRCSPMKGHSHVYWYRQLPEEGLKFMVYLQKENIIDESGMPKERFSAEFPKEGPSILRIQQVVRGDSAAYFCASSLGTSGRAFLYEQYFGPGTRLTVT.

This clonotype was counted at least ten times. The V and J genes are TRBV4-3 and TRBJ2-7, with 9 bases lining up with TRBD1. The CDR3 consists of 15 residues. Germline trimming cut 2 bases from V and 4 bases from J; bases unmatched to any gene: 6. CDR1 and CDR2 (germline): LGHNA, YSLEER. The CDR3 coding sequence is TGCGCCAGCAGCCAATCTAGGACAGGGGTGTACGAGCAGTACTTC. Protein product: CASSQSRTGVYEQYF.

This clonotype was seen only a few times. The chain joins TRBV3-1 to TRBJ1-4; D gene ambiguous. Germline V gene lookup returns CDR1 LGHDT and CDR2 YNNKEL (reference sequence). With 1 base removed from V and 7 bases from J, the gap between germline ends came to 7 bases. The CDR3 totals 13 residues. Here the CDR3 reads CASSQGWGEKLFF. The DNA for the CDR3 is TGTGCCAGCAGCCAAGGTTGGGGTGAAAAACTGTTTTTT.

V gene TRBV15 combines with J gene TRBJ2-7; D is unclear. The germline CDR1 and CDR2 sequences are LNHNV and YYDKDF (reference sequence). The V gene lost 5 bases and the J gene lost 3 bases, with 5 bases spanning the gap. CDR3 length: 11 residues. Here the CDR3 reads CATSGGYEQYF. The CDR3 DNA reads as TGTGCCACCAGCGGCGGCTACGAGCAGTACTTC.

In this sample, this clonotype turned up a few times. V and J are TRBV6-2 or TRBV6-3 and TRBJ2-3, with 10 bases lining up with TRBD2. This CDR3 comprises 15 residues. V was pared by 8 bases and J by 6 bases, with 11 bases of the junction left unmatched. Per germline, CDR1 MNHEY and CDR2 SVGEGT. The CDR3, as DNA: TGTGCCAGCCGGACTAGCGGAGGAGGGTCTGATACGCAGTATTTT. This codes for CASRTSGGGSDTQYF.

This clonotype has more than one count but fewer than ten. The chain has TRBV5-6 and TRBJ2-3, with a tentative D call TRBD2 (5 bases). This CDR3 is built from 14 residues. Trimming took off 4 bases at V and 2 bases at J, with 11 bases between the two ends. From germline, CDR1 is SGHDT and CDR2 YYEEEE. The CDR3 nucleotides are TGTGCCAGCAGCCAGGACTTATTCACAGATACGCAGTATTTT. It codes for CASSQDLFTDTQYF.

This clonotype was seen ten or more times. The CDR3 region is CASSRQGLDEQYF. For the CDR3, the DNA is TGTGCCAGCAGTCGACAGGGTCTCGACGAGCAGTACTTC. The chain employs TRBV6-1 and TRBJ2-7, with 7 bases that match TRBD1. The CDR3 spans 13 residues. Germline CDR1 and CDR2: MNHNS and SASEGT. The J segment lost 5 bases and the V segment lost 5 bases, leaving 6 bases of the junction unmatched.

V usage is TRBV5-1 and J usage is TRBJ2-3; 11 bases map to TRBD2. CDR1 and CDR2 (germline): SGHRS, YFSETQ. The junction had 7 bases not matched to a gene; V was cut back by 1 base and J by 0 bases. The CDR3 contains 18 residues. CDR3 sequence (DNA): TGCGCCAGCAGCTTGACCCCCGGGACTAGCGGTAGCACAGATACGCAGTATTTT. As protein: CASSLTPGTSGSTDTQYF. The full variable domain, completed using reference TRBV5-1 and TRBJ2-3, is KAGVTQTPRYLIKTRGQQVTLSCSPISGHRSVSWYQQTPGQGLQFLFEYFSETQRNKGNFPGRFSGRQFSNSRSEMNVSTLELGDSALYLCASSLTPGTSGSTDTQYFGPGTRLTVL.

The V call is TRBV7-3, the J call TRBJ2-7, with D perhaps matching TRBD2 (6 bases). The CDR3 has 17 residues. V dropped 1 base and J dropped 2 bases, with 18 bases sitting between them. The germline gives CDR1 SGHTA, CDR2 FQGTGA. The CDR3 coding sequence is TGTGCCAGCAGCTTAATGGGGGGTGGGGGAAGAACCTACGAGCAGTACTTC. Its translation is CASSLMGGGGRTYEQYF.

The rearrangement uses TRBV5-6 and TRBJ2-7; TRBD1 aligns across 7 bases. CDR1 and CDR2 (germline): SGHDT, YYEEEE. V gave up 5 bases and J gave up 1 base; unmatched junction bases: 3. CDR3 size: 13 residues. Here the CDR3 DNA reads TGTGCCAGCAGGTGGGGACAGTCCTACGAGCAGTACTTC. This encodes CASRWGQSYEQYF.

This chain connects TRBV2 to TRBJ2-5; D is ambiguous. Germline CDR1 SNHLY, CDR2 FYNNEI. The ends were cut back, 9 bases at V and 5 bases at J, with 16 bases in the middle. This CDR3 contains 13 residues. The CDR3 DNA sequence: TGTGCCAGGCAGGAGCCACTGGATGAGACCCAGTACTTC. It codes for CARQEPLDETQYF.

This clonotype was seen more than once but under ten times. The V call is TRBV7-8, the J call TRBJ2-3; 8 bases match TRBD1. CDR1 and CDR2 from the germline V gene are SGHVS and FQNEAQ. The V and J ends lost 5 bases and 4 bases, in that order; junction bases with no gene match: 2. The CDR3 loop spans 13 amino acids. CDR3 DNA: TGTGCCAGCAGCATACAGGGGGCAGATACGCAGTATTTT. Protein sequence: CASSIQGADTQYF.

Within the sample, this clonotype is medium-sized. The chain is built from TRBV4-1 and TRBJ2-1; TRBD2 agrees at 8 bases. The ends lost 9 bases at V and 4 bases at J; junction bases unmatched: 8. Germline CDR1 MGHRA, CDR2 YSYEKL. This CDR3 is 14 amino acids long. The CDR3 loop is CASQTSGDYNEQFF. The CDR3 DNA follows: TGCGCCAGTCAAACTAGCGGTGATTACAATGAGCAGTTCTTC.

This clonotype showed up many times. The chain combines TRBV14 with TRBJ2-5, with 9 bases that match TRBD1. This CDR3 has 18 amino acids. The germline gives CDR1 SGHDN, CDR2 FVKESK. V shed 0 bases and J 1 base; nucleotides not matched to a gene: 9. The CDR3 DNA sequence: TGTGCCAGCAGCCAAGAGCAAGGGACAGGGTTATCCCAAGAGACCCAGTACTTC. Its protein product is CASSQEQGTGLSQETQYF.

In this sample, this clonotype turned up a few times. The V gene is TRBV20-1, the J gene TRBJ1-5; D may be TRBD1 (5 bases). The CDR3 sequence is 14 residues long. Trimming removed 3 bases from V and 5 bases from J, with 14 bases in between. CDR1 and CDR2 (germline): DFQATT, SNEGSKA (reference sequence). CDR3 sequence: CSARAREGYQPQHF. CDR3 coding DNA: TGCAGTGCTAGGGCCAGGGAGGGATATCAGCCCCAGCATTTT.

This clonotype was seen only a few times. The chain couples TRBV20-1 to TRBJ2-7, with TRBD2 matching 12 bases. CDR1 and CDR2 (germline): DFQATT, SNEGSKA (reference sequence). J gave up 7 bases and V 6 bases, and 13 bases lay outside the gene matches. The CDR3 length is 15 residues. The CDR3 DNA sequence: TGCAGTGCAACGCCCGTGACTAGCGGGGGTTGGGAGCAGTACTTC. This sequence encodes CSATPVTSGGWEQYF.

This clonotype has ten or more counts. The V gene is TRBV6-5, the J gene TRBJ2-5; D remains ambiguous. The CDR3 is made up of 16 amino acids. Trimming cost V 0 bases and J 1 base, with 12 bases left between them. Germline V gives CDR1 MNHEY, CDR2 SVGAGI. CDR3: CASSYSKFESQETQYF. The CDR3 bases are TGTGCCAGCAGTTACTCGAAGTTTGAGTCCCAAGAGACCCAGTACTTC.

CDR3 nucleotides: TGCAGTGCTAGAGTTCTCAGCGGGAGGGGGCGGACAGATACGCAGTATTTT. This translates into CSARVLSGRGRTDTQYF. This chain joins TRBV20-1 and TRBJ2-3; TRBD2 agrees at 10 bases. This CDR3 has 17 residues. CDR1 and CDR2 from the germline V gene are DFQATT and SNEGSKA (reference sequence). J lost 3 bases, V lost 1 base, and 10 bases had no gene match.

This clonotype was seen only a few times. The chain carries TRBV5-1 and TRBJ2-2, with a possible D match to TRBD2 (7 bases). V lost 9 bases and J lost 7, with 16 bases in between. The V gene's germline CDR1 is SGHRS and CDR2 YFSETQ. CDR3 length: 13 amino acids. CDR3 nucleotides: TGCGCCACCTCCTCGGGGGGCGGCGGGGAGCTGTTTTTT. Its protein product is CATSSGGGGELFF.